This entry is about one TCR beta chain. What it binds is not known. The repertoire was sequenced with immunoSEQ multiplex PCR; TCRdb's copy has only in-frame clones and lacks some. The table includes approximately 74,000 clones, approximately 90% detected once. These data belong to a study of graft-versus-host responses after intestinal transplantation. Study-level points and caveats: Investigators detected GvH clones in recipient marrow, with some emerging earlier in ileum or blood. Peak circulating GvH clone levels tracked with early post-transplant HvG declines. Elevated graft-versus-host to host-versus-graft clonal ratios in allografts were recorded for patients with graft-donor T cell macrochimerism.

There are 12 residues in the CDR3. Sequenced here: PBMCs, sampled 98 days after intestinal transplantation. The sequence was collected from a human patient who received an intestinal transplant, so some T cells may come from the graft donor. V usage is TRBV1 and J usage is TRBJ2-3; the table's D gene call, TRBD2, was not cross checked with the DNA. TRBV1 is a pseudogene. CDR3 residues: CTSSRALNTQYF. CDR3 DNA sequence: TGCACCAGCAGCCGCGCCTTGAATACGCAGTATTTT.